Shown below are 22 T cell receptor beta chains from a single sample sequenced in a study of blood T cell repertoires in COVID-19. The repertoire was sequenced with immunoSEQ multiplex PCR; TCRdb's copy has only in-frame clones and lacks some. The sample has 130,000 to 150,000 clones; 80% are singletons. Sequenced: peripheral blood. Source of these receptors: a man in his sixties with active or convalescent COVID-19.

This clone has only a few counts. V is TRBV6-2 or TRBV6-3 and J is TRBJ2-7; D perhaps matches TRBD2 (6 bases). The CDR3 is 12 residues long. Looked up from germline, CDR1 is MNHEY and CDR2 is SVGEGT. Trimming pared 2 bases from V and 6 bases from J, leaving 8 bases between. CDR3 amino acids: CASSYGGTEQYF. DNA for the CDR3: TGTGCCAGCAGTTACGGCGGGACCGAGCAGTACTTC.

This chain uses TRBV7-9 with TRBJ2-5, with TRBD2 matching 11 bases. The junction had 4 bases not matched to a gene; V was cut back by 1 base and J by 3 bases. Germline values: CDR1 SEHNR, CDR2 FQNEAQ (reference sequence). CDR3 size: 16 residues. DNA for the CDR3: TGTGCCAGCAGCTTAGGGGTAGCGGGAGGGGAAGAGACCCAGTACTTC. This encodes CASSLGVAGGEETQYF.

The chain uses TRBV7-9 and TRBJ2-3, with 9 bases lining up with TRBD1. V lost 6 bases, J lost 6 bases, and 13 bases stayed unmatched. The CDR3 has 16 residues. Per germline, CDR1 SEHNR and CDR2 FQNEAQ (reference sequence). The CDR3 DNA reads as TGTGCCAGCAGACCAGACCCCGGGACAGGGAGGGATACGCAGTATTTT. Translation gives CASRPDPGTGRDTQYF.

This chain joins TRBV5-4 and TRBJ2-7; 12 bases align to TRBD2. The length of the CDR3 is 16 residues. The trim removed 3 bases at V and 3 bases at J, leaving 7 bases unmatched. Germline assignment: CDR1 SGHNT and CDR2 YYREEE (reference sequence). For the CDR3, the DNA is TGTGCCAGCAGCTCCCTAGCGGGAGGGACGGGCTACGAGCAGTACTTC. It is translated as CASSSLAGGTGYEQYF.

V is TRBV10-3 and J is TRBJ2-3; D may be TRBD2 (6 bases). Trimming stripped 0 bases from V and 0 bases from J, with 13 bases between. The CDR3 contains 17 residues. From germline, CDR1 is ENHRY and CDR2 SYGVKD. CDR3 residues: CAISESIAGTSTDTQYF. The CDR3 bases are TGTGCCATCAGTGAGTCGATTGCAGGGACTAGCACAGATACGCAGTATTTT.

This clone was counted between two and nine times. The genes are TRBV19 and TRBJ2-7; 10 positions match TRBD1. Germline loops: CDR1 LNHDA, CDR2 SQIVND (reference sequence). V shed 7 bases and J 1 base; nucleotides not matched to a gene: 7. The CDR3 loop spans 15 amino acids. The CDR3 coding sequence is TGTGCCAGTACCGCGACGGGACAGGGGTCCTACGAGCAGTACTTC. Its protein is CASTATGQGSYEQYF.

The CDR3 DNA reads TGTGCCAGCAGTTTTACAGGGACGCCCCTCCACTTT. Protein: CASSFTGTPLHF. The J gene is TRBJ1-6, the V gene TRBV12-3 or TRBV12-4; D may be TRBD1 (6 bases). This CDR3 is built from 12 residues. V was pared by 3 bases and J by 13 bases, with 10 bases between.

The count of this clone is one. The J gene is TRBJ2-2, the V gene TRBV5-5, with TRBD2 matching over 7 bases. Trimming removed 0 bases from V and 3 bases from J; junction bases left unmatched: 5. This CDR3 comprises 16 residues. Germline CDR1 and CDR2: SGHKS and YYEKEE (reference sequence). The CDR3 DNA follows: TGTGCCAGCAGCTTGGTACCGGGACTATACACCGGGGAGCTGTTTTTT. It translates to CASSLVPGLYTGELFF. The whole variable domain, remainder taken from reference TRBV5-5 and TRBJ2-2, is DAGVTQSPTHLIKTRGQQVTLRCSPISGHKSVSWYQQVLGQGPQFIFQYYEKEERGRGNFPDRFSARQFPNYSSELNVNALLLGDSALYLCASSLVPGLYTGELFFGEGSRLTVL.

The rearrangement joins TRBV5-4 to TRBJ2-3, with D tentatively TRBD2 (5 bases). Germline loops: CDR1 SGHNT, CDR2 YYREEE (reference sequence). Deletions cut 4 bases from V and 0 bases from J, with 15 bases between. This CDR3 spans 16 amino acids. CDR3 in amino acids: CASSGNTRASTDTQYF. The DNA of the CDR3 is TGTGCCAGCAGCGGAAACACGCGGGCTAGCACAGATACGCAGTATTTT.

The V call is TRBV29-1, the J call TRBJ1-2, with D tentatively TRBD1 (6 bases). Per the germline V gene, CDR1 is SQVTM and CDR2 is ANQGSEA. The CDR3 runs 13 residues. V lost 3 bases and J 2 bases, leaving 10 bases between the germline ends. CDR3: CSVDPQGNYGYTF. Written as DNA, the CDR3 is TGCAGCGTTGATCCTCAGGGGAACTATGGCTACACCTTC.

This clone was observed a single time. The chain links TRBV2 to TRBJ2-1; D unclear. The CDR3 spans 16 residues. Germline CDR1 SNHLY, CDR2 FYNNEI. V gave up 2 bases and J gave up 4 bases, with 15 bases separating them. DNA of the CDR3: TGTGCCAGCAGTGAAATTATGCTACGCCTGTACAATGAGCAGTTCTTC. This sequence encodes CASSEIMLRLYNEQFF.

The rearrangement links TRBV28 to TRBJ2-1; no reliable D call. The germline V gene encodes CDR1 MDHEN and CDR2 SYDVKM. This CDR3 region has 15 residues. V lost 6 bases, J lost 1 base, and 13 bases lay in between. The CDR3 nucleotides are TGTGCCAGCAGCCCCGTGGGCTTTTCCTACAATGAGCAGTTCTTC. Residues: CASSPVGFSYNEQFF.

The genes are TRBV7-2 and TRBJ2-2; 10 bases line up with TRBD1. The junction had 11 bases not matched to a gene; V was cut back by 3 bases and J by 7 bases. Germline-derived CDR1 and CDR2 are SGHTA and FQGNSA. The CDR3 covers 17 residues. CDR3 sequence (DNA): TGTGCCAGCAGCTTGTATCTGGACAGGGGGACAAGCGGGGAGCTGTTTTTT. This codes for CASSLYLDRGTSGELFF.

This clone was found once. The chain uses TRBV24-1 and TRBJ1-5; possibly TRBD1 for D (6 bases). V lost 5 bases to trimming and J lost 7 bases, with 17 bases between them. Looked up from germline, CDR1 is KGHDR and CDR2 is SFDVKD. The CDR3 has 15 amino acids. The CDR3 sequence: CATSGPEGVGQPQHF. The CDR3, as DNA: TGTGCCACCAGTGGGCCTGAGGGGGTGGGACAGCCCCAGCATTTT.

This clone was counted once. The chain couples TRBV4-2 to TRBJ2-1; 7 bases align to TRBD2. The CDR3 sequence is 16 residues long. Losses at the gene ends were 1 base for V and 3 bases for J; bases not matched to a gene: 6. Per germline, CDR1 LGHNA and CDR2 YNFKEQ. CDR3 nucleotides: TGTGCCAGCAGCCAAGTAGGCGGGAGATTCTACAATGAGCAGTTCTTC. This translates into CASSQVGGRFYNEQFF.

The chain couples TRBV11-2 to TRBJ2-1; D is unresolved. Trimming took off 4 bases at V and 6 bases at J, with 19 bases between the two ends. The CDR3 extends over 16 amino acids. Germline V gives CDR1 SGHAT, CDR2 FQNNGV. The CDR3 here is CASSYKERLRPNEQFF. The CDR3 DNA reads TGTGCCAGCAGCTACAAGGAGCGATTAAGACCCAATGAGCAGTTCTTC.

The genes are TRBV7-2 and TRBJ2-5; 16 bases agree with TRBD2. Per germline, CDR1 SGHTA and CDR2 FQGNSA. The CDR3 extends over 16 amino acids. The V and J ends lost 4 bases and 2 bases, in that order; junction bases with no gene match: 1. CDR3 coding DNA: TGTGCCAGCAGCTGGGGACTAGCGGGAGGGCAAGAGACCCAGTACTTC. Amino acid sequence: CASSWGLAGGQETQYF. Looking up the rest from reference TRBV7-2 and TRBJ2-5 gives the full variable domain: GAGVSQSPSNKVTEKGKDVELRCDPISGHTALYWYRQSLGQGLEFLIYFQGNSAPDKSGLPSDRFSAERTGGSVSTLTIQRTQQEDSAVYLCASSWGLAGGQETQYFGPGTRLLVL.

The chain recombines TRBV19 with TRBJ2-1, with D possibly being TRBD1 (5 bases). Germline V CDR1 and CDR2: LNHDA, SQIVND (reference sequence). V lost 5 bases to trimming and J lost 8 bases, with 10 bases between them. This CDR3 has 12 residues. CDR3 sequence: CASSSRQYEQFF. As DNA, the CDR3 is TGTGCCAGTAGTTCCCGACAGTATGAGCAGTTCTTC.

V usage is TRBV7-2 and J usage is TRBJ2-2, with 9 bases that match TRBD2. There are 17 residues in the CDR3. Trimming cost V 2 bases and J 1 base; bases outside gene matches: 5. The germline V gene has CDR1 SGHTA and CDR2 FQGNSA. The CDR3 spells CASSLRLAGLNTGELFF. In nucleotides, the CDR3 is TGTGCCAGCAGCTTAAGGCTAGCGGGACTGAACACCGGGGAGCTGTTTTTT.

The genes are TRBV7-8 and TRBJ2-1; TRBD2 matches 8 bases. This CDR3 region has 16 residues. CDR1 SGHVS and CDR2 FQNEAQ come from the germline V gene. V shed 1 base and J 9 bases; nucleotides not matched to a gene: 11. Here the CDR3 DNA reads TGTGCCAGCAGCTTAGTCGGGGTAGCGGGAAAGGGTGAGCAGTTCTTC. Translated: CASSLVGVAGKGEQFF.

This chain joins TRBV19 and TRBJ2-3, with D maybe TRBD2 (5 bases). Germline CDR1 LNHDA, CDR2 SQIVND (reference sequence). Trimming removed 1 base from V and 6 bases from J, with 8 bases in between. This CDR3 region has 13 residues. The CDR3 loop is CASSIGERDTQYF. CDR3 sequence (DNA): TGTGCCAGTAGTATAGGCGAGCGGGATACGCAGTATTTT.

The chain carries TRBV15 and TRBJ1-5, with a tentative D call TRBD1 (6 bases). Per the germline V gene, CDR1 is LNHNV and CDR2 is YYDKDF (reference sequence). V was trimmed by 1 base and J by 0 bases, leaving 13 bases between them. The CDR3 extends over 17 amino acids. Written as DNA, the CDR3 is TGTGCCACCAGCAGAGTTCGGACAGAAAATAGCAATCAGCCCCAGCATTTT. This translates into CATSRVRTENSNQPQHF.